This entry lists 28 T cell receptor beta chains sequenced from one sample in a study of cytomegalovirus exposure and HLA in healthy donors. Primers for the PCR totalled 60 Vbeta and 13 Jbeta. Sequencing was performed with immunoSEQ multiplex PCR; in TCRdb, only in-frame clones are kept and a portion is missing. Of some 200,000 clones listed, 65% to 85% are singletons. Sequenced material: PBMCs. These receptors all stem from a female donor in good health and CMV-seronegative.

The chain uses TRBV11-2 and TRBJ2-1, with D possibly being TRBD2 (5 bases). The V gene's germline CDR1 is SGHAT and CDR2 FQNNGV. Trimming took 4 bases from V and 8 from J, leaving 9 bases between them. The CDR3 length is 12 residues. CDR3 protein: CASSSGLDEQFF. DNA for the CDR3: TGTGCCAGCAGCTCCGGACTGGATGAGCAGTTCTTC.

The J gene is TRBJ2-6, the V gene TRBV19; 7 bases agree with TRBD1. V was pared by 3 bases and J by 0 bases, with 2 bases of the junction left unmatched. Germline loops: CDR1 LNHDA, CDR2 SQIVND (reference sequence). The CDR3 sequence is 16 residues long. The CDR3 region has the DNA TGTGCCAGTAGTATCGCAGGGGGCTCTGGGGCCAACGTCCTGACTTTC. This sequence encodes CASSIAGGSGANVLTF.

The V gene is TRBV30, the J gene TRBJ2-3; possibly TRBD2 for D (6 bases). This CDR3 region has 14 residues. Germline lookup yields CDR1 GTSNPN and CDR2 SVGIG (reference sequence). V lost 3 bases and J 1 base, leaving 11 bases between the germline ends. The CDR3 region is CAWRLTGGTDTQYF. For the CDR3, the DNA is TGTGCCTGGAGATTGACGGGGGGCACAGATACGCAGTATTTT.

A single count supports this clone. The chain uses TRBV6-1 and TRBJ1-1; TRBD1 matches 7 bases. V shed 8 bases and J 1 base; nucleotides not matched to a gene: 7. Looked up from germline, CDR1 is MNHNS and CDR2 is SASEGT. CDR3 length: 14 residues. The chain's CDR3 is CASAAGGWNTEAFF. CDR3 DNA: TGTGCCAGCGCGGCAGGGGGATGGAACACTGAAGCTTTCTTT.

The chain employs TRBV5-8 and TRBJ2-5, with 9 bases lining up with TRBD1. Germline-derived CDR1 and CDR2 are SGHTS and YDEGEE. Germline trimming cut 4 bases from V and 5 bases from J; bases unmatched to any gene: 3. This CDR3 has 13 amino acids. Written as DNA, the CDR3 is TGTGCCAGCAGCCTACAGGGGGCTGAGACCCAGTACTTC. Its protein product is CASSLQGAETQYF.

This sequence joins TRBV2 and TRBJ1-5, with D possibly being TRBD1 (6 bases). The V end lost 8 bases, the J end lost 3 bases, and 11 bases lay between the germline ends. Germline loops: CDR1 SNHLY, CDR2 FYNNEI. The CDR3 totals 13 residues. CDR3 loop: CASQGQSNQPQHF. CDR3 coding DNA: TGTGCCAGCCAGGGGCAGTCCAATCAGCCCCAGCATTTT.

The CDR3 loop is CASTDRGTSTDTQYF. CDR3 bases: TGCGCCAGCACCGACAGGGGTACTAGCACAGATACGCAGTATTTT. The gene calls are TRBV23-1 and TRBJ2-3, with 8 bases fitting TRBD1. TRBV23-1 has ORF status, its function being uncertain. The ends lost 7 bases at V and 0 bases at J; junction bases unmatched: 6. The CDR3 contains 15 residues.

This clone was observed a handful of times. The rearrangement links TRBV4-1 to TRBJ1-4; TRBD1 matches 8 bases. Germline V gene data show CDR1 as MGHRA and CDR2 as YSYEKL. V shed 3 bases, J shed 0 bases, and the junction held 6 bases outside the gene matches. CDR3 size: 17 residues. CDR3 residues: CASSHPGQEATNEKLFF. Here the CDR3 DNA reads TGCGCCAGCAGCCACCCGGGACAGGAAGCAACTAATGAAAAACTGTTTTTT.

This chain links TRBV18 with TRBJ1-5, with a possible D match to TRBD1 (5 bases). The CDR3 contains 14 residues. Germline V gene data show CDR1 as KGHSH and CDR2 as LQKENI. With 2 bases removed from V and 3 bases from J, the gap between germline ends came to 8 bases. The CDR3 DNA reads as TGTGCCAGCTCACCAAGACAGTTCAATCAGCCCCAGCATTTT. Translating gives CASSPRQFNQPQHF.

This clone showed up just a few times. The gene calls are TRBV7-2 and TRBJ1-2, with D possibly being TRBD1 (5 bases). This CDR3 contains 15 residues. The V gene lost 1 base and the J gene lost 4 bases, with 13 bases spanning the gap. Per the germline V gene, CDR1 is SGHTA and CDR2 is FQGNSA. Written as DNA, the CDR3 is TGTGCCAGCAGCTTAGATGTAGGGGCGAGCTATGGCTACACCTTC. Amino acids: CASSLDVGASYGYTF. Combining the CDR3 with reference TRBV7-2 and TRBJ1-2 gives the whole variable domain GAGVSQSPSNKVTEKGKDVELRCDPISGHTALYWYRQSLGQGLEFLIYFQGNSAPDKSGLPSDRFSAERTGGSVSTLTIQRTQQEDSAVYLCASSLDVGASYGYTFGSGTRLTVV.

V is TRBV11-2 and J is TRBJ2-7, with a tentative D call TRBD2 (5 bases). Trimming stripped 3 bases from V and 3 bases from J, with 9 bases between. The CDR3 runs 13 residues. Germline CDR1 SGHAT, CDR2 FQNNGV. In nucleotides, the CDR3 is TGTGCCAGCAGCTTGGAGGCGGGCTACGAGCAGTACTTC. This translates into CASSLEAGYEQYF.

The chain is built from TRBV19 and TRBJ1-1; 8 positions agree with TRBD1. Germline V gene lookup returns CDR1 LNHDA and CDR2 SQIVND (reference sequence). This CDR3 has 15 residues. Trimming cost V 4 bases and J 0 bases; bases outside gene matches: 4. The CDR3 coding sequence is TGTGCCAGTAGTAGGGGACAGGCATTGAACACTGAAGCTTTCTTT. This codes for CASSRGQALNTEAFF.

This chain joins TRBV2 and TRBJ2-5; a possible D gene is TRBD2 (6 bases). The length of the CDR3 is 13 residues. CDR1 is SNHLY and CDR2 is FYNNEI in the germline V gene. The V end was cut by 5 bases, the J end by 9 bases, with 16 bases between. The CDR3 nucleotides read TGTGCCAGCAGTAGGACTATGGGAGCGGCCCAGTACTTC. It is translated as CASSRTMGAAQYF. Complete variable domain (other parts from reference TRBV2 and TRBJ2-5): EPEVTQTPSHQVTQMGQEVILRCVPISNHLYFYWYRQILGQKVEFLVSFYNNEISEKSEIFDDQFSVERPDGSNFTLKIRSTKLEDSAMYFCASSRTMGAAQYFGPGTRLLVL.

In its sample, this clone was seen a few times. The chain links TRBV6-6 to TRBJ1-1; 7 positions match TRBD1. The CDR3 runs 13 residues. The germline V gene has CDR1 MNHNY and CDR2 SVGAGI (reference sequence). Trimming took 7 bases from V and 5 from J; bases not matched to a gene: 7. In nucleotides, the CDR3 is TGTGCCAGCAAAGGCCCAGGGGGTACTGAAGCTTTCTTT. Its protein is CASKGPGGTEAFF.

There are a few counts of this clone. The chain carries TRBV9 and TRBJ2-1; D may be TRBD2 (6 bases). This CDR3 comprises 16 residues. The V gene's germline CDR1 is SGDLS and CDR2 YYNGEE. V shed 3 bases and J shed 0 bases, with 13 bases lying between them. CDR3 sequence reads: CASSASAQSSYNEQFF. The CDR3 DNA sequence: TGTGCCAGCAGCGCTAGCGCCCAGAGCTCCTACAATGAGCAGTTCTTC.

This sequence joins TRBV19 and TRBJ1-2, with no clear D. This CDR3 region has 13 residues. Trimming cost V 0 bases and J 8 bases, with 10 bases left between them. Germline V gene data show CDR1 as LNHDA and CDR2 as SQIVND (reference sequence). The CDR3 here is CASSIDIDSGYTF. The CDR3 DNA follows: TGTGCCAGTAGTATAGATATAGACTCCGGCTACACCTTC.

The J gene is TRBJ1-2, the V gene TRBV9; D is uncertain. Germline lookup yields CDR1 SGDLS and CDR2 YYNGEE. This CDR3 is 13 amino acids long. The ends were cut back, 0 bases at V and 0 bases at J, with 3 bases in the middle. The DNA of the CDR3 is TGTGCCAGCAGCGTAGCGGCTAACTATGGCTACACCTTC. Amino acid sequence: CASSVAANYGYTF. Filled out from reference TRBV9 and TRBJ1-2, the complete variable domain reads DSGVTQTPKHLITATGQRVTLRCSPRSGDLSVYWYQQSLDQGLQFLIQYYNGEERAKGNILERFSAQQFPDLHSELNLSSLELGDSALYFCASSVAANYGYTFGSGTRLTVV.

The CDR3 here is CASSPRGFLTDTQYF. The CDR3 DNA reads as TGCGCCAGCAGCCCGCGGGGGTTCCTAACAGATACGCAGTATTTT. The genes are TRBV5-1 and TRBJ2-3, with TRBD2 matching over 7 bases. The CDR3 is 15 amino acids. With V trimmed by 4 bases and J by 3 bases, 8 bases remained unmatched. Germline assignment: CDR1 SGHRS and CDR2 YFSETQ.

This clone was counted between two and nine times. This chain joins TRBV19 and TRBJ2-5, with D uncertain. Trimming took off 6 bases at V and 0 bases at J, with 14 bases between the two ends. This CDR3 comprises 15 residues. The V gene's germline CDR1 is LNHDA and CDR2 SQIVND (reference sequence). CDR3 DNA sequence: TGTGCCAGTAGCACCCTTCGCGGATACCAAGAGACCCAGTACTTC. Residues: CASSTLRGYQETQYF.

This clone was seen a single time. The V call is TRBV18, the J call TRBJ2-3; D ambiguous. Trimming removed 6 bases from V and 6 bases from J, with 13 bases in between. This CDR3 is 13 amino acids long. Germline CDR1 reads KGHSH; CDR2 reads LQKENI. This chain's CDR3 is CASSLDLVDTQYF. Written as DNA, the CDR3 is TGTGCCAGCTCGCTAGATTTGGTGGATACGCAGTATTTT.

The rearrangement links TRBV4-1 to TRBJ2-7; D perhaps matches TRBD1 (5 bases). The V gene lost 0 bases and the J gene lost 3 bases, with 21 bases spanning the gap. This CDR3 spans 18 amino acids. CDR1 MGHRA and CDR2 YSYEKL come from the germline V gene. The CDR3 here is CASSQDPSRQMGHYEQYF. The DNA of the CDR3 is TGCGCCAGCAGCCAAGATCCCAGCCGCCAAATGGGGCACTACGAGCAGTACTTC.

This clone is a singleton in its sample. This sequence joins TRBV5-5 and TRBJ2-3, with 7 bases fitting TRBD2. Germline lookup yields CDR1 SGHKS and CDR2 YYEKEE (reference sequence). J gave up 2 bases and V 5 bases, and 8 bases lay outside the gene matches. The CDR3 spans 15 residues. Written as DNA, the CDR3 is TGTGCCAGCAGAAGCGGGACTTCTCTCACAGATACGCAGTATTTT. Protein product: CASRSGTSLTDTQYF.

The rearrangement joins TRBV7-9 to TRBJ2-7, with D perhaps matching TRBD1 (7 bases). V was trimmed by 5 bases and J by 12 bases, leaving 17 bases between them. The germline CDR1 and CDR2 sequences are SEHNR and FQNEAQ (reference sequence). The CDR3 spans 12 residues. The CDR3 reads CASSRGRDSVYF. The CDR3 DNA is TGTGCCAGCAGCCGAGGGCGGGACAGCGTGTACTTC.

The chain is built from TRBV7-2 and TRBJ2-7; D unresolved. CDR1 is SGHTA, CDR2 FQGNSA, per germline. V was pared by 3 bases and J by 1 base, with 13 bases between. CDR3 length: 15 amino acids. The DNA of the CDR3 is TGTGCCAGCAGCTTGTCTTCTCAGGCTTCCTACGAGCAGTACTTC. Translation gives CASSLSSQASYEQYF.

This clone was observed a single time. The CDR3 DNA sequence: TGTGCCAGCAGGGACATTCTGTACGAGCAGTACTTC. Residues: CASRDILYEQYF. This chain joins TRBV2 and TRBJ2-7; maybe TRBD1 (5 bases). This CDR3 has 12 residues. Germline loops: CDR1 SNHLY, CDR2 FYNNEI. The ends were cut back, 6 bases at V and 4 bases at J, with 10 bases in the middle.

J is TRBJ2-2 and V is TRBV5-1; 8 bases line up with TRBD2. Germline-derived CDR1 and CDR2 are SGHRS and YFSETQ. The CDR3 contains 17 residues. V lost 2 bases, J lost 0 bases, and 6 bases stayed unmatched. The CDR3 nucleotides read TGCGCCAGCAGCTTATGGTTAGCGGGGTCGAACACCGGGGAGCTGTTTTTT. This codes for CASSLWLAGSNTGELFF. Combining the CDR3 with reference TRBV5-1 and TRBJ2-2 gives the whole variable domain KAGVTQTPRYLIKTRGQQVTLSCSPISGHRSVSWYQQTPGQGLQFLFEYFSETQRNKGNFPGRFSGRQFSNSRSEMNVSTLELGDSALYLCASSLWLAGSNTGELFFGEGSRLTVL.

J is TRBJ2-1 and V is TRBV5-1; 7 bases align to TRBD2. The ends lost 7 bases at V and 5 bases at J; junction bases unmatched: 9. The CDR3 consists of 14 residues. Germline loops: CDR1 SGHRS, CDR2 YFSETQ. Written as DNA, the CDR3 is TGCGCCAGCGACCCGGGGGGTACCGACAATGAGCAGTTCTTC. It codes for CASDPGGTDNEQFF. The full variable domain, in which reference TRBV5-1 and TRBJ2-1 provide the parts outside the CDR3, is KAGVTQTPRYLIKTRGQQVTLSCSPISGHRSVSWYQQTPGQGLQFLFEYFSETQRNKGNFPGRFSGRQFSNSRSEMNVSTLELGDSALYLCASDPGGTDNEQFFGPGTRLTVL.

This chain uses TRBV7-2 with TRBJ2-2; D is uncertain. There are 13 residues in the CDR3. CDR1 and CDR2 from the germline V gene are SGHTA and FQGNSA. Trimming removed 5 bases from V and 3 bases from J, with 7 bases in between. Here the CDR3 reads CASSPRYTGELFF. The CDR3 region has the DNA TGTGCCAGCAGCCCGAGGTACACCGGGGAGCTGTTTTTT. Full variable domain (outside the CDR3, taken from reference TRBV7-2 and TRBJ2-2): GAGVSQSPSNKVTEKGKDVELRCDPISGHTALYWYRQSLGQGLEFLIYFQGNSAPDKSGLPSDRFSAERTGGSVSTLTIQRTQQEDSAVYLCASSPRYTGELFFGEGSRLTVL.